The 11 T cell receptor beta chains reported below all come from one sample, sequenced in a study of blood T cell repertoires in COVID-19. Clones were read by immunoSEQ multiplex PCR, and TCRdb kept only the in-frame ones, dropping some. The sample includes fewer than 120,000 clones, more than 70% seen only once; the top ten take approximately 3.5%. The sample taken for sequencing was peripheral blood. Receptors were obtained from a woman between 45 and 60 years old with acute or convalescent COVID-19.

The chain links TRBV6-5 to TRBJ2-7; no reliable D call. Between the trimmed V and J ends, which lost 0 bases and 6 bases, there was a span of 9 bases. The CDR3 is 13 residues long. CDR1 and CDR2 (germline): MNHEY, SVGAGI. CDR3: CASSYSPVSEQYF. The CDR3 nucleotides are TGTGCCAGCAGTTACTCGCCGGTATCCGAGCAGTACTTC.

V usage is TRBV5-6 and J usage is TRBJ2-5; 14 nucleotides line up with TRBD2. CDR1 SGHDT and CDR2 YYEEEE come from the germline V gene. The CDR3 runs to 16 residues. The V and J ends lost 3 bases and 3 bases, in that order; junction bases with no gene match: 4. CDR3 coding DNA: TGTGCCAGCAGCTCGGGACTAGCGGGAGCGAAAGAGACCCAGTACTTC. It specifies CASSSGLAGAKETQYF.

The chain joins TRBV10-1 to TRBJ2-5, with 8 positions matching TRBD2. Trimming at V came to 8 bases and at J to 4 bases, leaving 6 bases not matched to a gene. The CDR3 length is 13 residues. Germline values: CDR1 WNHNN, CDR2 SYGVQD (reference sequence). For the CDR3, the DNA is TGCGCCAGCGGGACTAGTCCGCCAGAGACCCAGTACTTC. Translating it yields CASGTSPPETQYF.

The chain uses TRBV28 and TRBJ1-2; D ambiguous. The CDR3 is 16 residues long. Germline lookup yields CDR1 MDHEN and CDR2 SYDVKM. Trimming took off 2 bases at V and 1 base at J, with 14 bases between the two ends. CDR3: CASSLVGWRVNYGYTF. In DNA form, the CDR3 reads TGTGCCAGCAGTTTAGTTGGGTGGAGGGTTAACTATGGCTACACCTTC.

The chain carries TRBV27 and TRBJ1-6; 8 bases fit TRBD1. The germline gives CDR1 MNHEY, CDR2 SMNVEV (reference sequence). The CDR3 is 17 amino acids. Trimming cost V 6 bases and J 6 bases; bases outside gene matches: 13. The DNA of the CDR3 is TGTGCCAGCAGCCCCCGGGACAGGCCGGGGCCTAATTCACCCCTCCACTTT. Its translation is CASSPRDRPGPNSPLHF.

The CDR3 sequence is CASSELQDYGYTF. Written as DNA, the CDR3 is TGTGCCAGCAGTGAACTTCAGGACTATGGCTACACCTTC. The chain is built from TRBV6-1 and TRBJ1-2; no reliable D call. Trimming cost V 2 bases and J 3 bases, with 7 bases left between them. Germline assignment: CDR1 MNHNS and CDR2 SASEGT. This CDR3 is 13 amino acids long.

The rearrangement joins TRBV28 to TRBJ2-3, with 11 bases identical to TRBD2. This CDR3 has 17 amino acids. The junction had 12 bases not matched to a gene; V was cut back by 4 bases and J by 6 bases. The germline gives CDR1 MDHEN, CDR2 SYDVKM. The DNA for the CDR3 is TGTGCCAGCAGTTCCATCGGGACTAGCGGAACCTGGGATACGCAGTATTTT. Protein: CASSSIGTSGTWDTQYF. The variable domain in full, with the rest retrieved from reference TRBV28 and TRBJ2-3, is DVKVTQSSRYLVKRTGEKVFLECVQDMDHENMFWYRQDPGLGLRLIYFSYDVKMKEKGDIPEGYSVSREKKERFSLILESASTNQTSMYLCASSSIGTSGTWDTQYFGPGTRLTVL.

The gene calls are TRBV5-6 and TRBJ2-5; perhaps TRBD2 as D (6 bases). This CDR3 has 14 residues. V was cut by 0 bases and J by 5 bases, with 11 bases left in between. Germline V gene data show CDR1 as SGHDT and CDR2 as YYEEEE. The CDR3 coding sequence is TGTGCCAGCAGCTTGGGACTAGTGGTTGAGACCCAGTACTTC. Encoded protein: CASSLGLVVETQYF.

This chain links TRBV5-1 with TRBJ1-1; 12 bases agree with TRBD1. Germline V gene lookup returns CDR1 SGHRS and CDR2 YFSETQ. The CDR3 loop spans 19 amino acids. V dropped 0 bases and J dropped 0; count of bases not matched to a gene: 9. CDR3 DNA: TGCGCCAGCAGCTTGGCAACGGGACAGGGGGCGCGTCTGAACACTGAAGCTTTCTTT. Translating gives CASSLATGQGARLNTEAFF.

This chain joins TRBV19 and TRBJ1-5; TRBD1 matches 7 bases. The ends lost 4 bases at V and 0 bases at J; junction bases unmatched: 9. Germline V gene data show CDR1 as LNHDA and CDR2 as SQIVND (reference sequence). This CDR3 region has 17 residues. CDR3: CASSTAGQLFSNQPQHF. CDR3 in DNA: TGTGCCAGTAGTACGGCGGGACAGTTGTTTAGCAATCAGCCCCAGCATTTT.

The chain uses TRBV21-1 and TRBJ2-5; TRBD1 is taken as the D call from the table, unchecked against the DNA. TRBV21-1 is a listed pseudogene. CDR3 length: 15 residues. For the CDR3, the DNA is TGTGCCAGCAGCAAAGATGGCCAGGGATCGGAGACCCAGTACTTC. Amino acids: CASSKDGQGSETQYF.